This T cell receptor beta chain was captured in a study of blood T cell repertoires in COVID-19. Study summary: From the United States, Italy and Spain came samples of acute and convalescent COVID-19. Sources were T cells, B-cell-depleted T cells, or PBMCs; the material itself was cDNA or gDNA.

Repertoires were generated with immunoSEQ multiplex PCR, while TCRdb's copy carries only in-frame clones and drops some. This sample has 200,000 to 250,000 clones, with approximately 86% found just once. Germline V lookup: CDR1 MDHEN, CDR2 SYDVKM. Trimming shortened V by 3 bases and J by 2 bases, and 16 bases separated the two germline ends. The CDR3 contains 16 residues. The sequenced sample consisted of peripheral blood. The V and J genes are TRBV28 and TRBJ1-2; perhaps TRBD1 as D (5 bases). The receptor was derived from an elderly woman with acute or convalescent COVID-19. CDR3: CASSFSEQVGNYGYTF. In nucleotides, the CDR3 is TGTGCCAGCAGTTTCTCGGAACAGGTTGGAAACTATGGCTACACCTTC.